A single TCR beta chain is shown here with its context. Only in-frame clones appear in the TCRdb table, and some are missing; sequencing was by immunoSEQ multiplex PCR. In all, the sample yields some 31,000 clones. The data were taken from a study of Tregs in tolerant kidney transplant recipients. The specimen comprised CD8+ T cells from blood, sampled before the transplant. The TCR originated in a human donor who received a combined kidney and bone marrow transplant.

CDR3 amino acids: CASSLGAYYGYTF. The sequenced part of the CDR3 DNA is TGTGCCAGCAGCTTGGGGGCGTACTATGGC. The chain is built from TRBV5-6 and TRBJ1-2; D is unclear. The read ends 3 residues shy of where the CDR3 ends; the end is completed using the germline J gene. Trimming pared 0 bases from V and 3 bases from J, leaving 6 bases between. CDR3 length: 13 residues. Germline assignment: CDR1 SGHDT and CDR2 YYEEEE.